This is a list of T cell receptor beta chains from one sample in a study of cytomegalovirus exposure and HLA in healthy donors. Clones were sequenced by immunoSEQ multiplex PCR, and TCRdb holds only the in-frame ones, with some missing. The repertoire includes some 240,000 clones, almost 80% of them detected once, and 3.5% to 4% sits in the top ten. Sequenced sample: PBMCs. These receptors were taken from a male donor in good health and CMV-seronegative. The CDR3 runs from the conserved cysteine through the conserved F or W. The D gene is left open where the match is weak. Expanded clones are given a class, and other clones once, few, many or no size at all.

v_call	d_call	j_call	clone_size	cdr3_nt	cdr3_aa
TRBV5-1	NA	TRBJ2-7	NA	TGCGCCAGCAGCTCCCGGAGGTGGGACGAGCAGTACTTC	CASSSRRWDEQYF
TRBV7-6	TRBD1	TRBJ2-5	NA	TGTGCCAGCAGCTGGGACAGGGCAGGAACAGACCCAAAAGAGACCCAGTACTTC	CASSWDRAGTDPKETQYF
TRBV28	NA	TRBJ2-7	NA	TGTGCCAGCAGTGCCAGGGGCGAGCAGTACTTC	CASSARGEQYF
TRBV5-1	TRBD2	TRBJ2-1	NA	TGCGCCAGCAGCTTCGGACTAGCGGACAGCTCCTACAATGAGCAGTTCTTC	CASSFGLADSSYNEQFF
TRBV19	TRBD1	TRBJ2-5	NA	TGTGCCAGTAGTATCGGACAGGGCCTACAAGAGGCCCAGTACTTC	CASSIGQGLQEAQYF
TRBV19	NA	TRBJ2-7	NA	TGTGCCAGTAGTATAGTCCAAGGAGGGGCGGAATTTTACGAGCAGTACTTC	CASSIVQGGAEFYEQYF
TRBV4-1	TRBD2	TRBJ2-5	NA	TGCGCCAGCAGCCAAGTTTCGCCGGCCGGGACTAGCGGGAGGGAGACCCAGTACTTC	CASSQVSPAGTSGRETQYF
TRBV5-1	NA	TRBJ1-1	few	TGCGCCAGCAGCTTTGTACGGGATGGGTCTGAAGCTTTCTTT	CASSFVRDGSEAFF
TRBV9	NA	TRBJ1-1	NA	TGTGCCAGCAGCCACCCACTCAGGGGTCCCGATGTGGTTGAAGCTTTCTTT	CASSHPLRGPDVVEAFF
TRBV6-1	NA	TRBJ1-2	NA	TGTGCCAGCAGTGAAAGCAGGGACTCTAACTATGGCTACACCTTC	CASSESRDSNYGYTF
TRBV7-3	NA	TRBJ2-1	NA	TGTGCCAGCAGCTTAATGGGGGGAAACTACAATGAGCAGTTCTTC	CASSLMGGNYNEQFF
TRBV9	TRBD1	TRBJ1-2	NA	TGTGCCAGCAGCGTAGCGGCGGGACAGGGACGAGTTGGGGGTGGCTACACCTTC	CASSVAAGQGRVGGGYTF
TRBV30	TRBD1	TRBJ2-7	NA	TGTGCCTGGAGTCCGACAGGGGTCGAGCAGTACTTC	CAWSPTGVEQYF
TRBV15	TRBD1	TRBJ2-4	NA	TGTGCCACCAGCAGAGATCCGGGACAGGGAGCCAAAAACATTCAGTACTTC	CATSRDPGQGAKNIQYF
TRBV27	TRBD1	TRBJ2-7	NA	TGTGCCAGCAGGTACCGGGACAGCCCCTACGAGCAGTACTTC	CASRYRDSPYEQYF
TRBV27	TRBD2	TRBJ2-7	few	TGTGCCAGCAGTTCTAGCGGCCCGGCTCCCTACGAGCAGTACTTC	CASSSSGPAPYEQYF
TRBV15	NA	TRBJ2-1	NA	TGTGCCACCAGTTCCCGCTCCTACAATGAGCAGTTCTTC	CATSSRSYNEQFF
TRBV7-6	NA	TRBJ1-2	NA	TGTGCCAGCAGCTTGACGGCGGGTAGCTATGGCTACACCTTC	CASSLTAGSYGYTF
TRBV6-1	TRBD1	TRBJ2-7	NA	TGTGCCAGCGTATTCGACAGGGACCACGAGCAGTACTTC	CASVFDRDHEQYF
TRBV5-1	TRBD1	TRBJ1-2	NA	TGCGCCAGCAGCCCGGGACAGGGAAGTTCTGGCTACACCTTC	CASSPGQGSSGYTF
TRBV7-2	NA	TRBJ1-1	few	TGTGCCAGCAGCCACCGGGGGGAGAGGAATACTGAAGCTTTCTTT	CASSHRGERNTEAFF
TRBV7-8	TRBD2	TRBJ2-3	NA	TGTGCCAGCAGCCCGGGACTAGCGGGAGGCCATACGCAGTATTTT	CASSPGLAGGHTQYF
TRBV7-9	NA	TRBJ2-7	few	TGTGCCAGCAGCTTAGCGGTACGGGGGTACGAGCAGTACTTC	CASSLAVRGYEQYF
TRBV29-1	TRBD2	TRBJ2-1	NA	TGCAGCGTTGCCGGGACTAGCGGGAGTATTAATGAGCAGTTCTTC	CSVAGTSGSINEQFF
TRBV6-5	NA	TRBJ2-3	NA	TGTGCCAGCAGTTACGTTGCGGTCGATACAGATACGCAGTATTTT	CASSYVAVDTDTQYF
TRBV7-6	NA	TRBJ2-7	NA	TGTGCCAGCAGCTTAGATCCCGAGGTCTACTACGAGCAGTACTTC	CASSLDPEVYYEQYF
TRBV19	NA	TRBJ2-2	NA	TGTGCCAGTAGTAATGTCAGATCCGGGGAGCTGTTTTTT	CASSNVRSGELFF
TRBV6-6	TRBD1	TRBJ2-1	NA	TGTGCCAGCAGGCCACCGGGACAGGGGGCCTATGAGCAGTTCTTC	CASRPPGQGAYEQFF
TRBV6-5	NA	TRBJ1-1	few	TGTGCCAGCAGTTACCTGCGGAACACTGAAGCTTTCTTT	CASSYLRNTEAFF
TRBV10-3	NA	TRBJ1-1	NA	TGTGCCATCAGTGAGAAACAGATAAACACTGAAGCTTTCTTT	CAISEKQINTEAFF
TRBV19	NA	TRBJ1-1	NA	TGTGCCAGTAGTAACACGCAGTGGAGGACTGAAGCTTTCTTT	CASSNTQWRTEAFF
TRBV18	NA	TRBJ2-2	NA	TGTGCCAGCTCACCACGTTTAGCCCAGGGAAACACCGGGGAGCTGTTTTTT	CASSPRLAQGNTGELFF
TRBV9	TRBD1	TRBJ2-7	few	TGTGCCAGCAGCGTTCTTGGGGACAGGGGCTACGAGCAGTACTTC	CASSVLGDRGYEQYF